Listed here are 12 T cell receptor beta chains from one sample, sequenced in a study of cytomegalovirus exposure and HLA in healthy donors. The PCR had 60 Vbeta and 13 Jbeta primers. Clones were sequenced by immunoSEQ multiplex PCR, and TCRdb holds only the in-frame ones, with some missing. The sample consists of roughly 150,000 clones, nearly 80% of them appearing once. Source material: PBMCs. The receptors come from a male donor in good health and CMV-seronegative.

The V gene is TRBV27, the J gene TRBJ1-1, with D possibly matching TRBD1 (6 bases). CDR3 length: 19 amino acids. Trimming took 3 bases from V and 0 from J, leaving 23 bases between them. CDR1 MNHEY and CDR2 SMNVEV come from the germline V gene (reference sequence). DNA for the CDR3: TGTGCCAGCAGTTTCAGGGGTCGACGTCCCGAACGGTTGAACACTGAAGCTTTCTTT. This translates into CASSFRGRRPERLNTEAFF.

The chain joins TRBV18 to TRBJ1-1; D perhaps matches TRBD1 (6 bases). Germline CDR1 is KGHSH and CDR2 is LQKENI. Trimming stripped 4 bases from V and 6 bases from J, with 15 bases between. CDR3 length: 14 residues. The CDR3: CASSLDRRWSEAFF. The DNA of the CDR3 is TGTGCCAGCTCACTAGACAGGAGGTGGTCTGAAGCTTTCTTT.

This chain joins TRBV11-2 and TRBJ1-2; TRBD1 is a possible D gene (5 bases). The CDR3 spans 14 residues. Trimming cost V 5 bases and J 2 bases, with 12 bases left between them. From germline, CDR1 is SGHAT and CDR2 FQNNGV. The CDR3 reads CASSAGFGNYGYTF. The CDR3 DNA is TGTGCCAGCAGCGCAGGGTTCGGAAACTATGGCTACACCTTC.

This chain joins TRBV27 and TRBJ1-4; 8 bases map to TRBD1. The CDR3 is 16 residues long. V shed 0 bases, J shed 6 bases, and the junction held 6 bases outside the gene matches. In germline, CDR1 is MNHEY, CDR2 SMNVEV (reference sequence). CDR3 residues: CASSLSHTGGDEKLFF. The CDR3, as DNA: TGTGCCAGCAGTTTATCCCATACAGGGGGAGATGAAAAACTGTTTTTT.

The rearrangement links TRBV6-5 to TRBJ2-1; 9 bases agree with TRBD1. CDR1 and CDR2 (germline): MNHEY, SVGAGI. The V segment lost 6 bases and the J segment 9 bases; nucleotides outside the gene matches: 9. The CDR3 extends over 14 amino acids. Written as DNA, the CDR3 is TGTGCCAGCAGCCCCACGGACAGGGGTTTTGAGCAGTTCTTC. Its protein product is CASSPTDRGFEQFF.

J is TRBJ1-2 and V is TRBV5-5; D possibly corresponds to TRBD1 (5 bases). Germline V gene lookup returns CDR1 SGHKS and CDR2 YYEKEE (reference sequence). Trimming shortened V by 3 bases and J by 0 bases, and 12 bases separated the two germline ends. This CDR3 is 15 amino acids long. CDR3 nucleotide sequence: TGTGCCAGCAGCTCCTCGGGGGGGACTAACTATGGCTACACCTTC. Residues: CASSSSGGTNYGYTF.

In DNA, the CDR3 is TGTGCCAGCAGCTTGGGGACAAAAAGCTCCTACAATGAGCAGTTCTTC. Encoded protein: CASSLGTKSSYNEQFF. V gene TRBV5-8 combines with J gene TRBJ2-1, with D possibly TRBD1 on 5 matching bases. Trimming pared 0 bases from V and 0 bases from J, leaving 10 bases between. The CDR3 has 16 amino acids. Looked up from germline, CDR1 is SGHTS and CDR2 is YDEGEE.

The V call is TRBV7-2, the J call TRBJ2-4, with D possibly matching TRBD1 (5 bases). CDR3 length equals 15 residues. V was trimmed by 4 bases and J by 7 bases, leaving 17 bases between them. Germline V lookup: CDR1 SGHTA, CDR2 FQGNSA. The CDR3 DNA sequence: TGTGCCAGCAGCTCGAAAGGGGATTTAGTTAACATTCAGTACTTC. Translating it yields CASSSKGDLVNIQYF.

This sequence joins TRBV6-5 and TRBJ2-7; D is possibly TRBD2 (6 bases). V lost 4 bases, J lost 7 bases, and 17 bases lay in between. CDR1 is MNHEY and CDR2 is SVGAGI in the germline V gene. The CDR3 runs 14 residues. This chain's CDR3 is CASSLGLSPTEQYF. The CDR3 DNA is TGTGCCAGCAGTTTGGGACTGTCTCCTACTGAGCAGTACTTC.

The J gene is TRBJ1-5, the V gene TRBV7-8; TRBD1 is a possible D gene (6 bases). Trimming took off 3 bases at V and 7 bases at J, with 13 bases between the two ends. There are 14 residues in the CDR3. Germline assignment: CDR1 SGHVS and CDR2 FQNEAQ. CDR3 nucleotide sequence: TGTGCCAGCAGCTTGGAGGCGCAGGGGCAGCCCCAGCATTTT. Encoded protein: CASSLEAQGQPQHF.

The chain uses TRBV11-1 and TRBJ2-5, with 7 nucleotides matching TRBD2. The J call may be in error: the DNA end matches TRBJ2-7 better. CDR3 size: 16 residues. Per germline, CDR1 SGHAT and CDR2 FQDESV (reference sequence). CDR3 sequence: CASSLEGLTTPYEQYF. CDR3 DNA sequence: TGTGCCAGCAGCTTAGAGGGACTAACTACCCCCTACGAGCAGTACTTC.

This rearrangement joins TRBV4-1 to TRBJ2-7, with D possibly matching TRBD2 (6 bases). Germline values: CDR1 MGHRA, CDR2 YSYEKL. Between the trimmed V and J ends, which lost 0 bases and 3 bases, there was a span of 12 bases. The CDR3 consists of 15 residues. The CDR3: CASSQDQGLGYEQYF. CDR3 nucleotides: TGCGCCAGCAGCCAAGATCAGGGACTGGGCTACGAGCAGTACTTC.